This TCR beta chain appears in the sequencing data of a study of vaccination effects on CD4 cells after COVID-19 (dated by TCRdb to 2021 to 2024). Broadly, across the study: To identify antigen-specific CD4+ T cell clonotypes by their expansion, the ViraFEST assay first stimulated PBMC with viral peptide pools and then applied TCR sequencing. Each well held 1.5 million to 2.5 million PBMC cultured in IMDM containing roughly 5.1% human AB serum, around 9.3 IU/ml IL-2 and gentamicin, along with around 11 ug/ml peptides. A total of approximately 9 COVID-19 convalescent patients and a handful of SARS-CoV-2-naive healthy vaccine recipients were included in the full study. SARS-CoV-2 spike-specific CD4+ TCR repertoires from before and after mRNA vaccination were compared in COVID-19 convalescent patients and in infection-naive vaccine recipients. Post-vaccine samples across the study were collected a median of 72 days after the second dose, with a range of 14 to 241. Cultures from other donors in the study were sequenced with the Oncomine TCR Beta short-read assay on an Illumina iSeq 100.

Clipping removes 5 bases from V and 2 bases from J, with 10 as the unmatched junction base count. There are 17 amino acids in the CDR3, from cysteine to phenylalanine inclusive. Solely the CDR3 DNA is kept, with 51 bases framed from the first base. CDR1 LNHDA and CDR2 SQIVND are derived from the germline V gene (reference sequence). Library construction relied on the immunoSEQ multiplex PCR assay. DNA from the CD4+ T cells that had been cultured and isolated underwent TCR beta CDR3 sequencing. In the source study's methods: Non-productive TCR sequences were removed, reads were trimmed to the CDR3 region, and CDR3s of at least 7 amino acids were retained. The MANAFEST web app was used to identify antigen-specific clonotypes by comparing expansion in peptide wells with expansion in reference cultures. Positive clones required FDR<0.05 expansion versus reference and all other wells, odds ratio above 5, and frequency above 0.1% in two replicate wells. A clonotype was called cross-reactive if it was significantly expanded both in SARS-CoV-2 spike wells and in at least one common cold coronavirus spike condition. Levenshtein distance calculated with the stringdist R package was used to assess CDR3 similarity, and unrooted trees were constructed with ape in R 3.6.1. TCRdb stores this immuneACCESS table with in-frame sequences only. Part of the clones is absent; in the studies checked, under half of the shortfall reflects unresolved V genes, and no reason is known for the rest. For V, J and clone size, that table is used; D and trimming come from the DNA. For this sample there are fewer than 35,000 clones; 70% to 75% appear just once. Clones ranked in the top ten supply 14% to 15% of the sample.

Points on this clone: Its antigen target is currently unknown. No base quality values were provided; no much bigger clone lies one nucleotide off.

After around ten days of culture, CD4+ T cells were isolated with the EasySep CD4+ T cell isolation kit. Two doses of either the BNT162b2 or the mRNA-1273 mRNA SARS-CoV-2 vaccine were administered to participants. The absence of prior SARS-CoV-2 infection in healthy vaccine recipients was confirmed by negative nucleocapsid antibodies before and after vaccination. On days 3 and 7, half of the culture medium was replaced with fresh IL-2-containing medium. Unless noted otherwise, every peptide stimulation condition was grown in triplicate wells. Using Ficoll-Paque Plus gradient centrifugation, PBMC were separated from whole blood and then either used fresh or cryopreserved at -140C. The QIAamp micro DNA kit was used to extract genomic DNA from the cultured CD4+ T cells. Here is what the overall study found, with its caveats: Among healthy vaccine recipients, nearly all vaccine-induced clones were SARS-CoV-2 mono-reactive, and just 1 of 255 was cross-reactive with common cold coronaviruses. Marked clonal contraction was observed in both infection-induced and vaccine-induced clones at late post-vaccination timepoints, consistent with waning T cell responses. Limitations of the study were the small number of convalescent patients and the absence of early post-infection timepoints.

The rearrangement combines TRBV19 with TRBJ1-3, with 9 junctional bases fitting TRBD1. The receptor comes from a human donor who received a COVID-19 vaccine. The starting material was CD4+ T cells from PBMCs cultured without peptide, obtained after COVID-19 vaccination. The CDR3: CASSGLKGQGTGNTIYF. The DNA sequence reads TGTGCCAGTAGTGGCCTTAAGGGACAGGGAACTGGAAACACCATATATTTT.